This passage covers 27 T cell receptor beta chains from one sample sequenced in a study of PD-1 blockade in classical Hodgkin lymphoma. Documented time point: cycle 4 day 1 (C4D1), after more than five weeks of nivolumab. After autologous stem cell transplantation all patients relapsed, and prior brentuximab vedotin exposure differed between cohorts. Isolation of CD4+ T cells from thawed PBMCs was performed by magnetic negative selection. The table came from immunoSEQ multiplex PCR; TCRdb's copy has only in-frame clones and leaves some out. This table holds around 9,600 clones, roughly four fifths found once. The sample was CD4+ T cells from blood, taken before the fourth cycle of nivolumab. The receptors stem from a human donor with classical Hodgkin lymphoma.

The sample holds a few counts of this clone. CDR3 nucleotide sequence: TGTGCCAGCAGCTTTCAGGTCACCTACGAGCAGTACTTC. Protein: CASSFQVTYEQYF. This chain joins TRBV7-2 and TRBJ2-7; D not resolved. V dropped 3 bases and J dropped 2 bases, with 8 bases sitting between them. This CDR3 has 13 amino acids. Germline-derived CDR1 and CDR2 are SGHTA and FQGNSA.

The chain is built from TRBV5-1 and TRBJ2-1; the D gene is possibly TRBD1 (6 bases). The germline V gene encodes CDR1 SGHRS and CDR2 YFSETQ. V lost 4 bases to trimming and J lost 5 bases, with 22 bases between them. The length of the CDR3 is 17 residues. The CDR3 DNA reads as TGCGCCAGCAGCGGGGGCCTACCGCAACCCCGGGACAATGAGCAGTTCTTC. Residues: CASSGGLPQPRDNEQFF. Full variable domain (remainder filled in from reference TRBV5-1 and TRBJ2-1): KAGVTQTPRYLIKTRGQQVTLSCSPISGHRSVSWYQQTPGQGLQFLFEYFSETQRNKGNFPGRFSGRQFSNSRSEMNVSTLELGDSALYLCASSGGLPQPRDNEQFFGPGTRLTVL.

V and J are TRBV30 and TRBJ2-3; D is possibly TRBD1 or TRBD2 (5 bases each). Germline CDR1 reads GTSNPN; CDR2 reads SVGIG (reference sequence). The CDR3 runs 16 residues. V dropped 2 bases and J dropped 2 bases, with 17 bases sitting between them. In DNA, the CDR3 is TGTGCCTGGAGTCCTAAAGGGACCGCCGACACAGATACGCAGTATTTT. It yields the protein CAWSPKGTADTDTQYF.

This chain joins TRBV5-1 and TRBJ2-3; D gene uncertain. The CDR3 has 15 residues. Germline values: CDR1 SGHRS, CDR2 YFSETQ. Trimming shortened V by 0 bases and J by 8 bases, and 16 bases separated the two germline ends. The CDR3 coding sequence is TGCGCCAGCAGCTTGGACGGACGTACGCTGAGTACGCAGTATTTT. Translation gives CASSLDGRTLSTQYF.

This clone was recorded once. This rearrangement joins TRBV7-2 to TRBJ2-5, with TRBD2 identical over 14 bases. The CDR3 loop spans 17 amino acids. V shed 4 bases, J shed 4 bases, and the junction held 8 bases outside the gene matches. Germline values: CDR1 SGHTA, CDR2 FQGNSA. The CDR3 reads CASSYRLAGGRLETQYF. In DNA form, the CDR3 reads TGTGCCAGCAGCTACCGACTAGCGGGGGGGAGACTAGAGACCCAGTACTTC.

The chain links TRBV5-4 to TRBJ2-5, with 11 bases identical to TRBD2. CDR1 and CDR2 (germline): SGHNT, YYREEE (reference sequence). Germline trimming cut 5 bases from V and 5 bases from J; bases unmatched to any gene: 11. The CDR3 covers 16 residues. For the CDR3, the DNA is TGTGCCAGCAGGATTGGCACTAGCGGGGGTGGTGAGACCCAGTACTTC. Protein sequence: CASRIGTSGGGETQYF. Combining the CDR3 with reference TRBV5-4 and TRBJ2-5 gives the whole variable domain ETGVTQSPTHLIKTRGQQVTLRCSSQSGHNTVSWYQQALGQGPQFIFQYYREEENGRGNFPPRFSGLQFPNYSSELNVNALELDDSALYLCASRIGTSGGGETQYFGPGTRLLVL.

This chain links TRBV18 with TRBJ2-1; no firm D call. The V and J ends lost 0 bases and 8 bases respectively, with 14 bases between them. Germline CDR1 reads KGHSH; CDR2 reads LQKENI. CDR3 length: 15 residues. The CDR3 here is CASSPPNRRMDEQFF. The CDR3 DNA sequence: TGTGCCAGCTCACCACCTAACCGCCGCATGGATGAGCAGTTCTTC.

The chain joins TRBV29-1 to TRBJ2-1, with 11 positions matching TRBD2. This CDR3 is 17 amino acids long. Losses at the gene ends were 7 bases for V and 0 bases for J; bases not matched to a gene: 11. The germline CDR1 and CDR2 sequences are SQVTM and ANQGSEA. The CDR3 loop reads CSGLGTSGILSYNEQFF. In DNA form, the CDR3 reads TGCAGCGGCCTCGGGACTAGCGGAATCCTCTCCTACAATGAGCAGTTCTTC.

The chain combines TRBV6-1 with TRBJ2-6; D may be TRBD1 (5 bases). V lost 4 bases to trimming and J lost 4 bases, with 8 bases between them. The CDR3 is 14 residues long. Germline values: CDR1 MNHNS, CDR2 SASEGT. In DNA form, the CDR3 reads TGTGCCAGCAGTGCAGGGTCCGGGGCCAACGTCCTGACTTTC. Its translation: CASSAGSGANVLTF.

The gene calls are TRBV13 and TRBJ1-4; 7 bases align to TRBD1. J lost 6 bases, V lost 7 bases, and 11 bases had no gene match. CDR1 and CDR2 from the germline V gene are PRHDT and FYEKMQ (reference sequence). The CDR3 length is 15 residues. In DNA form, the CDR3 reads TGTGCCAGCATCACAGGGGACGGGATTGATGAAAAACTGTTTTTT. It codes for CASITGDGIDEKLFF.

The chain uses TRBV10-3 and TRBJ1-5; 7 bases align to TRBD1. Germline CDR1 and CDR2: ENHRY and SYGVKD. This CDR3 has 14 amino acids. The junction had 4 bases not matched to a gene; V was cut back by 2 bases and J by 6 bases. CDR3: CAISELGDSQPQHF. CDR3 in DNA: TGTGCCATCAGTGAGCTAGGGGACAGTCAGCCCCAGCATTTT.

This chain's CDR3 is CASSRWTASNIQYF. The CDR3 nucleotides read TGTGCCAGCAGCCGATGGACAGCGTCAAACATTCAGTACTTC. The chain uses TRBV5-6 and TRBJ2-4; weak D call: TRBD1 (6 bases). The CDR3 is made up of 14 amino acids. V was shortened by 4 bases and J by 6 bases, with 14 bases between the two germline ends. The germline CDR1 and CDR2 sequences are SGHDT and YYEEEE.

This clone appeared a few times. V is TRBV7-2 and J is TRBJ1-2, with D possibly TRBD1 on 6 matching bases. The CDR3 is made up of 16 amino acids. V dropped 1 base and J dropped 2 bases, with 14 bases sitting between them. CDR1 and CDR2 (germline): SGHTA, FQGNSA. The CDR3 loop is CASSLDWTAGNYGYTF. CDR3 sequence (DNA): TGTGCCAGCAGCTTAGATTGGACAGCTGGAAACTATGGCTACACCTTC.

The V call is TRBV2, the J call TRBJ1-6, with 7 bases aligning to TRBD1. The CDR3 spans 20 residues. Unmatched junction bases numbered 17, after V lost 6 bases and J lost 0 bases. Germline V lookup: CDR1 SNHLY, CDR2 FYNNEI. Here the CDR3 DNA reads TGTGCCAGCAGGAACCATCGACAGGGTAGGGAGAGCTCCTATAATTCACCCCTCCACTTT. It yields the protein CASRNHRQGRESSYNSPLHF.

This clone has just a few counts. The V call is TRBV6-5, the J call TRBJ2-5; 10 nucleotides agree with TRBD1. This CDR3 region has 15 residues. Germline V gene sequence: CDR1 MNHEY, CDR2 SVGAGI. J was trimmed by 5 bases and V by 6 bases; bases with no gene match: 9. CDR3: CASRMGQGSGETQYF. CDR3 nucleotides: TGTGCCAGCAGAATGGGACAGGGGAGTGGGGAGACCCAGTACTTC.

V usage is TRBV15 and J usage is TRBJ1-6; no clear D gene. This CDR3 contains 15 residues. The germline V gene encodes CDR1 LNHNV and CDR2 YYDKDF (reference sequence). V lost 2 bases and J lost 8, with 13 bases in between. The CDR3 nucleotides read TGTGCCACCAGCAGAACAGCCCGGGAAGATTCACCCCTCCACTTT. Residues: CATSRTAREDSPLHF. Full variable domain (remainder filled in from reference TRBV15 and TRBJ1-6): DAMVIQNPRYQVTQFGKPVTLSCSQTLNHNVMYWYQQKSSQAPKLLFHYYDKDFNNEADTPDNFQSRRPNTSFCFLDIRSPGLGDTAMYLCATSRTAREDSPLHFGNGTRLTVT.

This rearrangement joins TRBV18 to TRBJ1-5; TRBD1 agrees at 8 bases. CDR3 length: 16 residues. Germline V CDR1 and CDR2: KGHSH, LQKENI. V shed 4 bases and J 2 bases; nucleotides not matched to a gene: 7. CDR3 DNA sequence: TGTGCCAGCTCACGGGCTGGACAGGGTCGCAATCAGCCCCAGCATTTT. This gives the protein CASSRAGQGRNQPQHF. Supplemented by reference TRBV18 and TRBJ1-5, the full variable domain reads NAGVMQNPRHLVRRRGQEARLRCSPMKGHSHVYWYRQLPEEGLKFMVYLQKENIIDESGMPKERFSAEFPKEGPSILRIQQVVRGDSAAYFCASSRAGQGRNQPQHFGDGTRLSIL.

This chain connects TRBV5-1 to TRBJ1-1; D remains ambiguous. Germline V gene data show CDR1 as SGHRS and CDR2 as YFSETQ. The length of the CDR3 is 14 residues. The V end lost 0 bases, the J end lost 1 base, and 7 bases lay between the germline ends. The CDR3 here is CASSLAPSNTEAFF. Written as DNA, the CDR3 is TGCGCCAGCAGCTTGGCTCCATCGAACACTGAAGCTTTCTTT.

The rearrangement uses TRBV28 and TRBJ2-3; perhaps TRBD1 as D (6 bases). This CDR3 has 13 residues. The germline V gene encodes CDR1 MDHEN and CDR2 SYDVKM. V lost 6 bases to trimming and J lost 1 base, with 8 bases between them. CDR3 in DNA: TGTGCCAGCAGGGCAGGGGGCACAGATACGCAGTATTTT. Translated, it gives CASRAGGTDTQYF. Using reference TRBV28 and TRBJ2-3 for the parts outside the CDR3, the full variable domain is DVKVTQSSRYLVKRTGEKVFLECVQDMDHENMFWYRQDPGLGLRLIYFSYDVKMKEKGDIPEGYSVSREKKERFSLILESASTNQTSMYLCASRAGGTDTQYFGPGTRLTVL.

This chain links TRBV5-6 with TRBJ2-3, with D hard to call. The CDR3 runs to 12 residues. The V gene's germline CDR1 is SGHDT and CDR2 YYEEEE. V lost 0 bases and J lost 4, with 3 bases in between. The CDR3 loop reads CASSLVPDTQYF. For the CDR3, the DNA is TGTGCCAGCAGCTTGGTCCCAGATACGCAGTATTTT.

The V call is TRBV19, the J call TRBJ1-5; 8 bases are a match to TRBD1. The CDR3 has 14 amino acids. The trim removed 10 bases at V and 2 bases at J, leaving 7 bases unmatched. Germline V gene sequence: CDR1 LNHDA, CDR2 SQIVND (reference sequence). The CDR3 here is CATWDRRGNQPQHF. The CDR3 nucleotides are TGTGCCACCTGGGACAGGCGGGGCAATCAGCCCCAGCATTTT.

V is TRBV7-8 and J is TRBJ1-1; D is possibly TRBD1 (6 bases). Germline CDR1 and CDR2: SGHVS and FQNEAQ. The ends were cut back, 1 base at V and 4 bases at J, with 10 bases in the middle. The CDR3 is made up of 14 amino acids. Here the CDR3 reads CASSLVGAGTEAFF. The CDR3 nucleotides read TGTGCCAGCAGCTTAGTGGGGGCGGGCACTGAAGCTTTCTTT. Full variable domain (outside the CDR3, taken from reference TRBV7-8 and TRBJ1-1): GAGVSQSPRYKVAKRGQDVALRCDPISGHVSLFWYQQALGQGPEFLTYFQNEAQLDKSGLPSDRFFAERPEGSVSTLKIQRTQQEDSAVYLCASSLVGAGTEAFFGQGTRLTVV.

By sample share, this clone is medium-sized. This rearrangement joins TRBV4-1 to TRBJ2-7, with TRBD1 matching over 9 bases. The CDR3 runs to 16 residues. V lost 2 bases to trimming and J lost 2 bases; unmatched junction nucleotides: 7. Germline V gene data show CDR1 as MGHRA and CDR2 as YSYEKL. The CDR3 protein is CASSQKQGADPYEQYF. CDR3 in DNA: TGCGCCAGCAGCCAAAAACAGGGGGCGGATCCCTACGAGCAGTACTTC.

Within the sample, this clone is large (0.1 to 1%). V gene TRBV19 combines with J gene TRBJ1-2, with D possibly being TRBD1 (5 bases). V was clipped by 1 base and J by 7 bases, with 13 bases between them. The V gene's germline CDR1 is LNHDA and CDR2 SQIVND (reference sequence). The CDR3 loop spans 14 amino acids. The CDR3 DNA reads TGTGCCAGTAGTATAGCGCCCGGGGGTGGTGGCTACACCTTC. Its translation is CASSIAPGGGGYTF. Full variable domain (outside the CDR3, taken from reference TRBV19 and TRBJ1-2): DGGITQSPKYLFRKEGQNVTLSCEQNLNHDAMYWYRQDPGQGLRLIYYSQIVNDFQKGDIAEGYSVSREKKESFPLTVTSAQKNPTAFYLCASSIAPGGGGYTFGSGTRLTVV.

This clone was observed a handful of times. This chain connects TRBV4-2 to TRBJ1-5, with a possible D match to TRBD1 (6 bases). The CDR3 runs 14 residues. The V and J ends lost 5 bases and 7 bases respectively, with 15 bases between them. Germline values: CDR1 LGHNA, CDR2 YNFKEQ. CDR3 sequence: CASSYRRGGQPQHF. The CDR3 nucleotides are TGTGCCAGCAGCTATCGCAGGGGCGGGCAGCCCCAGCATTTT.

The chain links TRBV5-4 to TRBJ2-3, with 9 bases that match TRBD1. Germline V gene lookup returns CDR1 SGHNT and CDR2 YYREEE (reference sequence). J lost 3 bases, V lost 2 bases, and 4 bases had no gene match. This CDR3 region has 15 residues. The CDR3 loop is CASSLDRGVTDTQYF. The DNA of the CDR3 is TGTGCCAGCAGCTTAGACAGGGGGGTGACAGATACGCAGTATTTT.

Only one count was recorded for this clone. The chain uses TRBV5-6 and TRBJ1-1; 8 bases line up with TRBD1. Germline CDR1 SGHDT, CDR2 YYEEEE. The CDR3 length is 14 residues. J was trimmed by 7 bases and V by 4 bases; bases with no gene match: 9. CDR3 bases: TGTGCCAGCAGCCGTACGACAGGGGCCCGTGAAGCTTTCTTT. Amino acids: CASSRTTGAREAFF.